This section outlines one T cell receptor beta chain sequence together with its context. Its antigen is currently unknown. The sample is drawn from a study of OX40 agonist ivuxolimab in advanced cancers. In the study overall: Ivuxolimab, an agonist antibody against OX40 (CD134), was given to patients. Treatment received earlier with anti-PD-1, anti-PD-L1 or anti-CTLA-4 agents was allowed, and around 40% had some. Three partial responders included one hepatocellular carcinoma patient and two cutaneous melanoma patients. Points from the study as a whole: Nonresponders, in some cases, also had low normalized T-cell clonal expansion.

V was trimmed by 1 base and J by 7 bases, leaving 10 bases between them. The CDR3 runs to 14 residues. CDR1 and CDR2 from the germline V gene are SGHAT and FQNNGV. The repertoire was sequenced with immunoSEQ multiplex PCR; TCRdb's copy has only in-frame clones and lacks some. Among approximately 74,000 clones listed, nearly 90% were seen once. This receptor was obtained from an adult with an advanced solid tumor such as melanoma, head and neck, liver or kidney cancer. The chain joins TRBV11-2 to TRBJ1-4; D is unclear. This specimen was CD4+ or CD8+ T cells sorted from blood, taken in a trial of the OX40 agonist ivuxolimab. In nucleotides, the CDR3 is TGTGCCAGCAGCTTAGGGCGCACCGGTGAAAAACTGTTTTTT. Amino acid sequence: CASSLGRTGEKLFF.